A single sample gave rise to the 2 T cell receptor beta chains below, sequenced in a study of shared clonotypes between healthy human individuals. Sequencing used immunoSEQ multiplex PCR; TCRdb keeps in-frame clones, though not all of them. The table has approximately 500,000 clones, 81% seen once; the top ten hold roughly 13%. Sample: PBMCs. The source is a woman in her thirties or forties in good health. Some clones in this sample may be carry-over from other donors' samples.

The chain's CDR3 is CASSLASTGNYGYTF. The DNA of the CDR3 is TGTGCCAGCAGCTTAGCCTCCACAGGGAACTATGGCTACACCTTC. The chain is built from TRBV7-2 and TRBJ1-2; a possible D gene is TRBD1 (6 bases). Trimming took off 0 bases at V and 2 bases at J, with 10 bases between the two ends. Germline V gene data show CDR1 as SGHTA and CDR2 as FQGNSA. The CDR3 spans 15 residues.

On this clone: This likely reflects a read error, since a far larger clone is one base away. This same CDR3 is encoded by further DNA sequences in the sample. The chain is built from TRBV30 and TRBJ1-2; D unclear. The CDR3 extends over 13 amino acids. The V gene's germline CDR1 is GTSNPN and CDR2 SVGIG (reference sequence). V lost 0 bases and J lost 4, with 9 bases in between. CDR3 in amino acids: CAWSVNRTYGYTF. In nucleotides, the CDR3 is TGTGCCTGGAGTGTTAACAGAACCTATGGCTACACCTTC. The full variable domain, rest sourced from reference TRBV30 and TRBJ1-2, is SQTIHQWPATLVQPVGSPLSLECTVEGTSNPNLYWYRQAAGRGLQLLFYSVGIGQISSEVPQNLSASRPQDRQFILSSKKLLLSDSGFYLCAWSVNRTYGYTFGSGTRLTVV.